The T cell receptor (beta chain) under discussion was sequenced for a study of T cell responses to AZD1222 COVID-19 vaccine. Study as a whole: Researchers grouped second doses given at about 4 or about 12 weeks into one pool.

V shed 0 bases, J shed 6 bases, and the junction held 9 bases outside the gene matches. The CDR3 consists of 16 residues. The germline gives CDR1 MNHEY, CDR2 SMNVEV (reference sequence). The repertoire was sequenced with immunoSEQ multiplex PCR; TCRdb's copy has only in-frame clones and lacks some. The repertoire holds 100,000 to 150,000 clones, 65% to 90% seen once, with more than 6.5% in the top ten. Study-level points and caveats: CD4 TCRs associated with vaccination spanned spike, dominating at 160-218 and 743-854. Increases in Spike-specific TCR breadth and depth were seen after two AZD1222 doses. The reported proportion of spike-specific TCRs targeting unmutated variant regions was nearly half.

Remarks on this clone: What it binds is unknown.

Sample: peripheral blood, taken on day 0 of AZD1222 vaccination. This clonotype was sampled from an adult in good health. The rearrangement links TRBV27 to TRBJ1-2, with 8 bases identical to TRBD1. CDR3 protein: CASSLSYQGARNGYTF. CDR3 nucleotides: TGTGCCAGCAGTTTATCGTACCAGGGGGCAAGAAATGGCTACACCTTC.